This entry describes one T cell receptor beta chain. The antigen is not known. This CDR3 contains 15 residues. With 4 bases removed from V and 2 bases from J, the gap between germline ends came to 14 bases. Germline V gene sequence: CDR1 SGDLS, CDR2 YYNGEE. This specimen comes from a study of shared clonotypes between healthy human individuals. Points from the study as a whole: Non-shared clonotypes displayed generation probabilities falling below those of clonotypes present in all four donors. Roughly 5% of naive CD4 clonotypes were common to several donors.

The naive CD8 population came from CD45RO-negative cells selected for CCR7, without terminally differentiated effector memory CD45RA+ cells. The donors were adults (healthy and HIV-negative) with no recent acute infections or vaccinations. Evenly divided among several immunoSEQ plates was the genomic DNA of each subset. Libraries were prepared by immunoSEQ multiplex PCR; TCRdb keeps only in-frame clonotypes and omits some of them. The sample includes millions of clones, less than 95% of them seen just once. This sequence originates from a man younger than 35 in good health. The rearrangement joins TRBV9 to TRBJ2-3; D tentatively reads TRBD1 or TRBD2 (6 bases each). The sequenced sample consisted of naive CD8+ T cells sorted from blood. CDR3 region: CASSPRGPPTDTQYF. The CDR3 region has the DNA TGTGCCAGCAGCCCCCGGGGGCCCCCCACAGATACGCAGTATTTT.